This T cell receptor (beta chain) was captured by sequencing in a study of Graves' ophthalmopathy and Graves' hyperthyroidism. As the template, RNA transcripts were used to amplify TCR beta CDR3 regions. The first round was an RT-PCR with HTBI primers, and the second round was a multiplex PCR. TCRdb re-called the multiplex PCR reads through MiXCR, storing one row per CDR3 protein. This sample yields hundreds of thousands of distinct CDR3 sequences, of which approximately 22% are seen a single time; roughly 6.9% belongs to the top ten. Comment on this clonotype: Its antigen is unidentified. Its ends do not fully match the called genes, so a read error is possible.

Study conclusions and caveats: Ophthalmopathy progression predictions by the model showed about 75% specificity and over 60% sensitivity.

CDR1 and CDR2 from the germline V gene are SGHRS and YFSETQ. CDR3 size: 12 residues. Ophthalmopathy not arising within 18 months of follow-up defined hyperthyroidism as stable. Hyperthyroidism patients had new diagnoses, durations under 2 months, and ages of 18 to 65. The authors isolated PBMCs from over 7.5 ml of fresh peripheral blood. The sample taken for sequencing was peripheral blood. The clonotype comes from a woman between 18 and 30 years old with stable Graves' hyperthyroidism. Some clones in this sample may be carry-over from other donors' samples. The rearrangement joins TRBV5-1 to TRBJ1-1; 8 bases align to TRBD1. In DNA, the CDR3 is TGCGCCAGCAGCTTGACAGGGGGTGAATCTTTCTTT. Its protein product is CASSLTGGESFF.